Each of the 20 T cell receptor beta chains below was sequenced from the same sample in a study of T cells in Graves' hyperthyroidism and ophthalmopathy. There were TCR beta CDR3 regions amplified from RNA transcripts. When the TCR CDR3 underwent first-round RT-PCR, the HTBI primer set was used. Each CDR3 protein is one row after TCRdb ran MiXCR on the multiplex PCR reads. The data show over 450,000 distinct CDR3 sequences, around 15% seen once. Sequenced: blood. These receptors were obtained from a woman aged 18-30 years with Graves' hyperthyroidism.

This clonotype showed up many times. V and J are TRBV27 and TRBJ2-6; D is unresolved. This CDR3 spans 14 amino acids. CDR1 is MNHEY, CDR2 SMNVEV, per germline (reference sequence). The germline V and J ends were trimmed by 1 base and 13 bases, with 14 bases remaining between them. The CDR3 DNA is TGTGCCAGCAGTTTATTGGGTCAGGTCAGGGTCCTGACTTTC. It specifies CASSLLGQVRVLTF.

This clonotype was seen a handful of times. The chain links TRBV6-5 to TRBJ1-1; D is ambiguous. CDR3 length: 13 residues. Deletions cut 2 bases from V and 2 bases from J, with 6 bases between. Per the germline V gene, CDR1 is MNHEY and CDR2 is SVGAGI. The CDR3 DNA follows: TGTGCCAGCAGTTACAGGATTAACACTGAAGCTTTCTTT. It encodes CASSYRINTEAFF.

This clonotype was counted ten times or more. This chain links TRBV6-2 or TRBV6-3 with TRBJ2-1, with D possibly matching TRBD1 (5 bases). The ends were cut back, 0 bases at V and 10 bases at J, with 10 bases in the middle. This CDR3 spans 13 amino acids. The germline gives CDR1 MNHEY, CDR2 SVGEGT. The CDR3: CASSYSRAREQFF. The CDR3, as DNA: TGTGCCAGCAGTTACTCCAGGGCGCGGGAGCAGTTCTTC.

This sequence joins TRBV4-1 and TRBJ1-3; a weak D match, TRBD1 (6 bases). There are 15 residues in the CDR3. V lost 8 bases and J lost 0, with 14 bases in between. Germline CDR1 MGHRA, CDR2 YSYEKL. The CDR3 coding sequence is TGCGCCAGCGGTCGGACAGCCTTCTCTGGAAACACCATATATTTT. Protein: CASGRTAFSGNTIYF.

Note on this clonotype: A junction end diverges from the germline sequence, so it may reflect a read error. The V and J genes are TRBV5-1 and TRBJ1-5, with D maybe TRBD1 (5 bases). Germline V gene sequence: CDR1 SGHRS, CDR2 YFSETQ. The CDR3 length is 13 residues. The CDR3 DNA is TGCGCCAGCAGGGCCGAGGGGAATCGGCCCCAGCATTTT. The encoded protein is CASRAEGNRPQHF.

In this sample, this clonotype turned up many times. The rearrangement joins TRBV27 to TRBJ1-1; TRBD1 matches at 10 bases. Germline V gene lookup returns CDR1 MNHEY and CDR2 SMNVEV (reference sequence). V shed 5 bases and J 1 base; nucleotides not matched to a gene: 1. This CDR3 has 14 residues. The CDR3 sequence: CASSRDRGNTEAFF. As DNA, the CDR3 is TGTGCCAGCAGTAGGGACAGGGGGAACACTGAAGCTTTCTTT.

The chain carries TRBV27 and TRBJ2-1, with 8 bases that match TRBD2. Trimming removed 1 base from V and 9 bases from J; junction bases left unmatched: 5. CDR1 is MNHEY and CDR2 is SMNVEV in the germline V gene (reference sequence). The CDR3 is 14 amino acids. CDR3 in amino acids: CASSLFRTSTEQFF. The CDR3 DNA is TGTGCCAGCAGTTTATTCCGGACTAGCACTGAGCAGTTCTTC.

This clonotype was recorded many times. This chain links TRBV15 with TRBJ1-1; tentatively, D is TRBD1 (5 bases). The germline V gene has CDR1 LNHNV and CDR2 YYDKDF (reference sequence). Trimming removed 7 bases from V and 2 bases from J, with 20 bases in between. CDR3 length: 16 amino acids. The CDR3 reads CATIGGIGTLNTEAFF. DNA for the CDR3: TGTGCCACCATCGGCGGCATCGGGACCCTTAACACTGAAGCTTTCTTT.

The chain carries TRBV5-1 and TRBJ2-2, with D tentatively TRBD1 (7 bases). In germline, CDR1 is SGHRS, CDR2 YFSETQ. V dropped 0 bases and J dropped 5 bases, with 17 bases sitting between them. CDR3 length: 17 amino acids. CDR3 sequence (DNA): TGCGCCAGCAGCTTGGCCCCCTCAGGGGGGAGGACCGGGGAGCTGTTTTTT. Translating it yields CASSLAPSGGRTGELFF.

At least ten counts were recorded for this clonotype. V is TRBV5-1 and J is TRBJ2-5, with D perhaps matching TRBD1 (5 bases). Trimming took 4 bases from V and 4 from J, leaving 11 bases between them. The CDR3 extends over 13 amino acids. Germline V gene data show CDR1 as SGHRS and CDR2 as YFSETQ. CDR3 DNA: TGCGCCAGCAGCGATCAGGGTTTAGAGACCCAGTACTTC. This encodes CASSDQGLETQYF.

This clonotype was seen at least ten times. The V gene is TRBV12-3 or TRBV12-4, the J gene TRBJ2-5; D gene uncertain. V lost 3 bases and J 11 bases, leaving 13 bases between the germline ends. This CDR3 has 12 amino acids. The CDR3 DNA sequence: TGTGCCAGCAGTTTCGTAGAAGGTTTACAGTACTTC. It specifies CASSFVEGLQYF.

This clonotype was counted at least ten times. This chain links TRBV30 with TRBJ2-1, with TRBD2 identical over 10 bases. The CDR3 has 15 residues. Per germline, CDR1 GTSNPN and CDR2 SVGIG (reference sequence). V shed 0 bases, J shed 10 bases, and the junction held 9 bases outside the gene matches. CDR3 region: CAWSVRLAGEGEQFF. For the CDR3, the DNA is TGTGCCTGGAGTGTGAGACTAGCGGGTGAGGGGGAGCAGTTCTTC.

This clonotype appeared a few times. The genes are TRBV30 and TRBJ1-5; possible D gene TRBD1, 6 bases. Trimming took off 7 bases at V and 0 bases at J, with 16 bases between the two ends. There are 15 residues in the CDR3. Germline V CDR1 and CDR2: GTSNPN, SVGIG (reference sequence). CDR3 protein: CASAHEGDSNQPQHF. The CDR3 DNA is TGTGCCTCGGCCCATGAGGGGGATAGCAATCAGCCCCAGCATTTT.

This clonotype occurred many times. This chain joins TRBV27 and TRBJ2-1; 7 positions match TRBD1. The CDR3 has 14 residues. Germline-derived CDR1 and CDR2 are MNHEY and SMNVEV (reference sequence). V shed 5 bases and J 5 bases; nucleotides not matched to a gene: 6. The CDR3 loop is CASSIRQGHNEQFF. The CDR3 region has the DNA TGTGCCAGCAGTATCCGACAGGGCCACAATGAGCAGTTCTTC.

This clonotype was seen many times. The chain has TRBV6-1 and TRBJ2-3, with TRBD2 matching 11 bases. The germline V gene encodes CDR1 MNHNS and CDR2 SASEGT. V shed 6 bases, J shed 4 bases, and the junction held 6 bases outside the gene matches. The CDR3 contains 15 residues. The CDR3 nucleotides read TGTGCCAGCAGCCCCGGGACTAGCGGCTCAGATACGCAGTATTTT. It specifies CASSPGTSGSDTQYF.

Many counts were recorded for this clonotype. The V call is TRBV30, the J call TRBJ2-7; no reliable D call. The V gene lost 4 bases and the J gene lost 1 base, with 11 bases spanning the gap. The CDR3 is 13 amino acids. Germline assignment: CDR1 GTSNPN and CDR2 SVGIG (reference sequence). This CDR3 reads CAWKVVESYEQYF. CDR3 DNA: TGTGCCTGGAAGGTGGTGGAGTCCTACGAGCAGTACTTC.

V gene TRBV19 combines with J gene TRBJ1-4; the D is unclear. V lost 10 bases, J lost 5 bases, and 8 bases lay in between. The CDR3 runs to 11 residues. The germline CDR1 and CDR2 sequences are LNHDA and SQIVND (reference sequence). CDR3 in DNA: TGTGCCACCCGGTTGAATGAAAAACTGTTTTTT. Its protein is CATRLNEKLFF.

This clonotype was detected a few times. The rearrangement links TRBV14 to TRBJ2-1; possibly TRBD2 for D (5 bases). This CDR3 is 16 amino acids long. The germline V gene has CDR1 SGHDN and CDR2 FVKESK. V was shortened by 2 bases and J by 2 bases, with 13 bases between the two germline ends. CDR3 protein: CASSQRGGSAYNEQFF. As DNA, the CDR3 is TGTGCCAGCAGCCAAAGAGGCGGGTCTGCCTACAATGAGCAGTTCTTC.

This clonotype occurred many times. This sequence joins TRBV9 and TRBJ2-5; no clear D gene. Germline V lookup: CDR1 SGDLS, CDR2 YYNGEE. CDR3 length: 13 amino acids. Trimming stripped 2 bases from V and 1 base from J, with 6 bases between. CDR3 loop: CASSVRLQETQYF. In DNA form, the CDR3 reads TGTGCCAGCAGCGTCCGACTCCAAGAGACCCAGTACTTC.

The CDR3 reads CSVEGTATRSYEQYF. The CDR3 nucleotides read TGCAGCGTTGAAGGCACAGCCACTCGCTCCTACGAGCAGTACTTC. The J gene is TRBJ2-7, the V gene TRBV29-1, with unresolved D. CDR1 is SQVTM and CDR2 is ANQGSEA in the germline V gene. There are 15 residues in the CDR3. With 1 base removed from V and 0 bases from J, the gap between germline ends came to 13 bases.